Following are 8 T cell receptor beta chains from one sample sequenced in a study of T cell responses to AZD1222 COVID-19 vaccine (dated by TCRdb to 2020 to 2022). The time point label for this specimen denotes: about 28 days (+/-7) after the second vaccine dose. The library was built by means of the immunoSEQ multiplex PCR assay. TCRdb mirrors the immuneACCESS table, restricted to in-frame sequences. Some clones are absent from its copies; in checked studies, under half trace to an unresolved V gene, and the reason for the others is unknown. This sample gives fewer than 200,000 clones in total; 94% of them show up just once. The ten largest clonotypes hold around 1.6% of the sample. Source: peripheral blood, taken 28 days after the second AZD1222 dose. Receptors originate from an adult who received the AZD1222 COVID-19 vaccine.

The CDR3 DNA reads TGTGCCAGCAGCTTACTCGGACACAGGAACACTGAAGCTTTCTTT. This encodes CASSLLGHRNTEAFF. The chain employs TRBV7-8 and TRBJ1-1, with D perhaps TRBD1 (5 bases). The length of the CDR3 is 15 residues. Germline loops: CDR1 SGHVS, CDR2 FQNEAQ. The V and J ends lost 2 bases and 1 base respectively, with 11 bases between them.

This chain uses TRBV6-5 with TRBJ1-4, with 9 bases identical to TRBD1. V lost 10 bases, J lost 6 bases, and 12 bases stayed unmatched. The germline V gene has CDR1 MNHEY and CDR2 SVGAGI. The CDR3 has 15 amino acids. The CDR3 loop reads CATSTPGQGDEKLFF. The CDR3 DNA reads as TGTGCCACCTCCACCCCGGGACAGGGAGATGAAAAACTGTTTTTT.

The V and J genes are TRBV11-3 and TRBJ1-1; D ambiguous. The CDR3 has 11 amino acids. V lost 4 bases to trimming and J lost 8 bases, with 8 bases between them. Germline loops: CDR1 SGHNT, CDR2 YENEEA. The DNA for the CDR3 is TGTGCCAGCAGCTCGGCAGGAGAAGCTTTCTTT. Its protein is CASSSAGEAFF. Full variable domain (missing parts from reference TRBV11-3 and TRBJ1-1): EAGVVQSPRYKIIEKKQPVAFWCNPISGHNTLYWYLQNLGQGPELLIRYENEEAVDDSQLPKDRFSAERLKGVDSTLKIQPAELGDSAVYLCASSSAGEAFFGQGTRLTVV.

This chain links TRBV5-1 with TRBJ1-6; D is undetermined. This CDR3 comprises 15 residues. Germline CDR1 SGHRS, CDR2 YFSETQ. V lost 0 bases to trimming and J lost 4 bases, with 8 bases between them. The CDR3 DNA follows: TGCGCCAGCAGCTTGGAGACATCTTATAATTCACCCCTCCACTTT. Its protein product is CASSLETSYNSPLHF. The variable domain in full, completed from reference TRBV5-1 and TRBJ1-6, reads KAGVTQTPRYLIKTRGQQVTLSCSPISGHRSVSWYQQTPGQGLQFLFEYFSETQRNKGNFPGRFSGRQFSNSRSEMNVSTLELGDSALYLCASSLETSYNSPLHFGNGTRLTVT.

The CDR3 reads CASSAFTGLTSTDTQYF. The CDR3 nucleotides read TGTGCCAGCAGCGCGTTCACAGGGCTGACTAGCACAGATACGCAGTATTTT. The chain is built from TRBV9 and TRBJ2-3; maybe TRBD1 (6 bases). Germline CDR1 and CDR2: SGDLS and YYNGEE. The V end was cut by 3 bases, the J end by 0 bases, with 17 bases between. The CDR3 spans 17 residues.

The chain recombines TRBV6-1 with TRBJ2-7; 9 nucleotides agree with TRBD1. J gave up 0 bases and V 0 bases, and 3 bases lay outside the gene matches. Germline V gene lookup returns CDR1 MNHNS and CDR2 SASEGT. The CDR3 is made up of 16 amino acids. The DNA for the CDR3 is TGTGCCAGCAGTGAAGCGGGGACAGGGAGCTCCTACGAGCAGTACTTC. Its protein product is CASSEAGTGSSYEQYF.

The V and J genes are TRBV15 and TRBJ1-1, with D perhaps TRBD1 (5 bases). The CDR3 has 15 amino acids. Trimming left V 3 bases short and J 1 base short, with 12 bases between. CDR1 LNHNV and CDR2 YYDKDF come from the germline V gene (reference sequence). Here the CDR3 DNA reads TGTGCCACCAGCAGGTTAGTAGGGACGAACACTGAAGCTTTCTTT. Encoded protein: CATSRLVGTNTEAFF.

This clone was counted only a few times. V usage is TRBV25-1 and J usage is TRBJ1-3, with D tentatively TRBD1 (5 bases). The CDR3 runs to 15 residues. Germline assignment: CDR1 MGHDK and CDR2 SYGVNS. V shed 3 bases and J shed 3 bases, with 12 bases lying between them. As DNA, the CDR3 is TGTGCCAGCAGTGATGCAGGGTCGGTTGGAAACACCATATATTTT. Encoded protein: CASSDAGSVGNTIYF.